This is a list of T cell receptor beta chains from one sample in a study of blood T cell repertoires in COVID-19. The table came from immunoSEQ multiplex PCR; TCRdb's copy has only in-frame clones and leaves some out. The repertoire holds a few hundred thousand clones, 88% seen once, with 3% in the top ten. Sequencing was carried out using PBMCs or T cells enriched from blood (not recorded which). The receptor source for this set is a woman aged 45-60 years who had recovered from COVID-19. Both conserved end residues are part of each CDR3. The order of the fields is clone size, J gene, V gene, D gene, CDR3 DNA, CDR3 protein. A D gene is named only where the DNA matches it firmly. Some rows mark clone size as missing; the rest say once, few, many or name a class of expanded clone.

NA,TRBJ2-3,TRBV7-3,TRBD2,TGTGCCAGCGAGGCCCAAGCGGGGACAGATACGCAGTATTTT,CASEAQAGTDTQYF
NA,TRBJ2-1,TRBV5-4,NA,TGTGCCAGCAGCTTGTGGTTAGCAACGAGTGAGCAGTTCTTC,CASSLWLATSEQFF
NA,TRBJ1-2,TRBV7-2,NA,TGTGCCAGCAGCTTATCTCCGGGGTCCTATGGCTACACCTTC,CASSLSPGSYGYTF
NA,TRBJ2-5,TRBV4-2,TRBD2,TGTGCCAGCAGCCGGAGACTAGCGGTTTTTCAAGAGACCCAGTACTTC,CASSRRLAVFQETQYF
once,TRBJ2-1,TRBV19,TRBD2,TGTGCCAGTAGTAATTGGGGACTAGCGGGATTCGGAGAGCAGTTCTTC,CASSNWGLAGFGEQFF
once,TRBJ1-1,TRBV7-2,TRBD1,TGTGCCAGCAGCTTAGGGGAGGTGTACAGGGGGGGCACTGAAGCTTTCTTT,CASSLGEVYRGGTEAFF
NA,TRBJ1-3,TRBV6-5,NA,TGTGCCAGCAGGACAAACCCCAGCTCCGGAAACACCATATATTTT,CASRTNPSSGNTIYF
NA,TRBJ1-1,TRBV5-1,NA,TGCGCCAGCAGCTTGGCCGAGGTTGGAACTGAAGCTTTCTTT,CASSLAEVGTEAFF
NA,TRBJ2-1,TRBV5-5,NA,TGTGCCAGCAGCCCCCACGGTGTTCAGGGGACCTCCTACAATGAGCAGTTCTTC,CASSPHGVQGTSYNEQFF
NA,TRBJ2-3,TRBV6-4,TRBD2,TGTGCCAGCAGTGGAAGCGGGAGGGCTACAGATACGCAGTATTTT,CASSGSGRATDTQYF
NA,TRBJ2-3,TRBV28,NA,TGTGCCAGCAGTGCACTATCTGGTTTGGATACGCAGTATTTT,CASSALSGLDTQYF
NA,TRBJ2-6,TRBV27,TRBD2,TGTGCCAGCAGACTAGCGGGAGGTGGCTCTGGGGCCAACGTCCTGACTTTC,CASRLAGGGSGANVLTF
NA,TRBJ2-1,TRBV7-9,NA,TGTGCCAGCAGCTTAGATCAACTAGCCGGGTCTGAGCAGTTCTTC,CASSLDQLAGSEQFF
once,TRBJ2-3,TRBV18,TRBD2,TGTGCCAGCTCACCACTAAGGACTAGCGGCCCGGATACGCAGTATTTT,CASSPLRTSGPDTQYF
NA,TRBJ1-4,TRBV7-2,TRBD1,TGTGCCAGCAGCCTAAGACAGGGTGTTCCCGAAAAACTGTTTTTT,CASSLRQGVPEKLFF
NA,TRBJ2-1,TRBV19,TRBD2,TGTGCCAGTAGTAGAGTAGCGGGTACGGGTGAGCAGTTCTTC,CASSRVAGTGEQFF
NA,TRBJ2-7,TRBV10-3,TRBD2,TGTGCCATCAGTGCGCTAGAGCGGGAGGGGTACGAGCAGTACTTC,CAISALEREGYEQYF
NA,TRBJ1-2,TRBV7-2,NA,TGTGCCAGCAGCGTATTATTGAGATATGGCTACACCTTC,CASSVLLRYGYTF
NA,TRBJ2-1,TRBV4-1,TRBD2,TGCGCCAGCAGCCAAGAAGGGCAAAGCGGGAGGAATGAGCAGTTCTTC,CASSQEGQSGRNEQFF
NA,TRBJ1-6,TRBV2,TRBD1,TGTGCCAGCAGTGAAAATACAGGGGTCGTTAATTCACCCCTCCACTTT,CASSENTGVVNSPLHF
NA,TRBJ2-5,TRBV2,TRBD1,TGTGCCAGCAGTGTAAACAGGGGTGGGCAGGAGACCCAGTACTTC,CASSVNRGGQETQYF
NA,TRBJ1-1,TRBV24-1,NA,TGTGCCACCAGTGTCAGTTCGAACACTGAAGCTTTCTTT,CATSVSSNTEAFF
once,TRBJ2-1,TRBV7-2,NA,TGTGCCAGCAGCTACTCCGGGAGTTTATCCTACAATGAGCAGTTCTTC,CASSYSGSLSYNEQFF
NA,TRBJ1-4,TRBV28,NA,TGTGCCAGCAGTTTAGACCTGACGGGGGGAGAAACTAATGAAAAACTGTTTTTT,CASSLDLTGGETNEKLFF
once,TRBJ2-1,TRBV9,TRBD1,TGTGCCAGCAGCGTGACACCGGGACAGGGGAACAATGAGCAGTTCTTC,CASSVTPGQGNNEQFF
NA,TRBJ1-2,TRBV5-1,TRBD1,TGCGCCAGCAGCTTCCGGGACAGGGGGTCCCTGGGAGGCTACACCTTC,CASSFRDRGSLGGYTF
NA,TRBJ1-6,TRBV19,NA,TGTGCCAGTAGTATAGTTGGAGGGAATTCACCCCTCCACTTT,CASSIVGGNSPLHF
NA,TRBJ1-1,TRBV10-1,TRBD1,TGCGCCAGCACGCGGGACAGGTCCATGAACACTGAAGCTTTCTTT,CASTRDRSMNTEAFF
NA,TRBJ1-2,TRBV7-2,TRBD1,TGTGCCAGCAGTCTGGGGACAGACTATGGCTACACCTTC,CASSLGTDYGYTF
NA,TRBJ1-5,TRBV12-3/TRBV12-4,NA,TGTGCCAGCAGTTTAGGCAGAGGTCAGCCCCAGCATTTT,CASSLGRGQPQHF
once,TRBJ1-6,TRBV7-3,NA,TGTGCCAGCAGCTTAATCAGGAATTCACCCCTCCACTTT,CASSLIRNSPLHF
NA,TRBJ2-2,TRBV4-3,TRBD2,TGCGCCAGCAGCCAACTAGCGGGAGGGTGGGACACCGGGGAGCTGTTTTTT,CASSQLAGGWDTGELFF
NA,TRBJ2-7,TRBV28,NA,TGTGCCACCACTCCCGTAGAGCGGACCACCTACGAGCAGTACTTC,CATTPVERTTYEQYF
NA,TRBJ1-6,TRBV4-1,NA,TGCGCCAGCAGCCATCCAACAGGTCGTGGTATCAACTCACCCCTCCACTTT,CASSHPTGRGINSPLHF
NA,TRBJ1-1,TRBV18,TRBD1,TGTGCCAGCTCATCCGGGACAGGGATGACTGAAGCTTTCTTT,CASSSGTGMTEAFF
NA,TRBJ2-1,TRBV5-1,TRBD1,TGCGCCAGCAGCCGCGACAGGGGTTCCAATGAGCAGTTCTTC,CASSRDRGSNEQFF
NA,TRBJ1-4,TRBV5-1,NA,TGCGCCAGCTCAGGAGGGGCTTCTAATGAAAAACTGTTTTTT,CASSGGASNEKLFF
NA,TRBJ2-3,TRBV27,TRBD1,TGTGCCAGCAGTTTAAGTCGGGACAGAGGTACGCAGTATTTT,CASSLSRDRGTQYF
NA,TRBJ1-2,TRBV4-2,NA,TGTGCCAGCAGCCAAGTTGATAACAGACTAAACTATGGCTACACCTTC,CASSQVDNRLNYGYTF
NA,TRBJ2-7,TRBV27,TRBD1,TGTGCCAGCATGCTACAGGGGAATTCCTACGAGCAGTACTTC,CASMLQGNSYEQYF
NA,TRBJ2-1,TRBV19,TRBD1,TGTGCCAGTAGTGTTCCGGGACAGGGTAACAATGAGCAGTTCTTC,CASSVPGQGNNEQFF
NA,TRBJ2-4,TRBV9,TRBD1,TGTGCCAGCAGCGTCGGCCAGGGACAGTCGGGGTCTTTAGCCAAAAACATTCAGTACTTC,CASSVGQGQSGSLAKNIQYF
NA,TRBJ2-7,TRBV7-2,NA,TGTGCCAGCAGCTTGTCCAGGGTGGGCTACGAGCAGTACTTC,CASSLSRVGYEQYF
NA,TRBJ2-5,TRBV19,TRBD2,TGTGCCAGTAGGCCTTCTAGCGGGAGTATAGAGACCCAGTACTTC,CASRPSSGSIETQYF
NA,TRBJ2-7,TRBV5-1,NA,TGCGCCAGCACCCCGGCGGACAGATCCTACGAGCAGTACTTC,CASTPADRSYEQYF
NA,TRBJ2-1,TRBV5-1,NA,TGCGCCAGCAGCAGCGGGACAGGAGCCTACAATGAGCAGTTCTTC,CASSSGTGAYNEQFF
NA,TRBJ2-3,TRBV28,NA,TGTGCCAGCAGTAAGCTCACAGATACGCAGTATTTT,CASSKLTDTQYF